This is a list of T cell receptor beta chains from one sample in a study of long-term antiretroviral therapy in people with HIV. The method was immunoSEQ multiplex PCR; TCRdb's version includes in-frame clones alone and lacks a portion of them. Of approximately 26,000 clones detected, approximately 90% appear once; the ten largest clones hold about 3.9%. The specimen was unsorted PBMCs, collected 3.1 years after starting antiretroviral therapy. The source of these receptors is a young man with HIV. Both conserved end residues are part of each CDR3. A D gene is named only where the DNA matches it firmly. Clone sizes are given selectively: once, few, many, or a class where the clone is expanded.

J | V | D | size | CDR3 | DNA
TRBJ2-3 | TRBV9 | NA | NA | CASSEDTDTQYF | TGTGCCAGCAGCGAGGACACAGATACGCAGTATTTT
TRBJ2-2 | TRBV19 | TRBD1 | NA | CATRTGVGELFF | TGTGCCACCCGGACAGGGGTCGGGGAGCTGTTTTTT
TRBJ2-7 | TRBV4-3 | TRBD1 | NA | CASSREDRDSYEQYF | TGCGCCAGCAGCCGAGAAGACAGGGACTCCTACGAGCAGTACTTC
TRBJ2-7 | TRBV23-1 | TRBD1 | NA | CASRRPGQDHYEQYF | TGCGCCAGCAGGCGTCCGGGACAGGATCACTACGAGCAGTACTTC
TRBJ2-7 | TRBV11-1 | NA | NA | CASSFGTGTYEQYF | TGTGCCAGCAGCTTTGGGACGGGGACCTACGAGCAGTACTTC
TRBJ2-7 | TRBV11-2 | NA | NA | CASSLGMGHGRFEQYF | TGTGCCAGCAGCTTAGGGATGGGACACGGGAGATTCGAGCAGTACTTC
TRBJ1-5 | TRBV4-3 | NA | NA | CASSQDPVSVNQPQHF | TGCGCCAGCAGCCAAGATCCCGTATCGGTAAATCAGCCCCAGCATTTT
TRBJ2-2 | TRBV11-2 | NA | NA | CASSLDRVRSFTGELFF | TGTGCCAGCAGCTTAGATCGGGTCAGGTCTTTCACCGGGGAGCTGTTTTTT
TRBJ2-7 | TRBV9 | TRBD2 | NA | CASSLGLRSYEQYF | TGTGCCAGCAGCCTGGGACTACGCTCCTACGAGCAGTACTTC
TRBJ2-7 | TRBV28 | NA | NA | CASSTPNYEQYF | TGTGCCAGCAGTACCCCTAACTACGAGCAGTACTTC
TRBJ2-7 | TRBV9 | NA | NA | CASSAGIRVSSYEQYF | TGTGCCAGCAGCGCTGGAATCCGGGTTAGCTCCTACGAGCAGTACTTC
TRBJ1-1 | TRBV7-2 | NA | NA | CASSSPGWGGTEAFF | TGTGCCAGCAGCTCACCAGGGTGGGGGGGCACTGAAGCTTTCTTT
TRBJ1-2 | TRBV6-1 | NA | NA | CASRRPRDYGYTF | TGTGCCAGCCGGAGGCCACGAGACTATGGCTACACCTTC
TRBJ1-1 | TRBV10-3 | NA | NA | CAISGQPNTEAFF | TGTGCCATCAGTGGACAGCCGAACACTGAAGCTTTCTTT
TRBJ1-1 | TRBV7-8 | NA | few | CASSPNRGDAEAFF | TGTGCCAGCAGCCCTAATCGAGGGGACGCTGAAGCTTTCTTT
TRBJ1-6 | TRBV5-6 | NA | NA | CASSLGGGNSPLHF | TGTGCCAGCAGCTTGGGGGGGGGTAATTCACCCCTCCACTTT
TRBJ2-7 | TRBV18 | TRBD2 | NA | CASSPLAGGPSSYEQYF | TGTGCCAGCTCACCTCTAGCGGGGGGCCCTAGCTCCTACGAGCAGTACTTC